The source of this TCR beta chain is a study of a mutant IDH1 vaccine in newly diagnosed glioma. The wider study: Standard pretreatment was either radiotherapy, temozolomide, or, for most, radiochemotherapy with temozolomide. Regarding the study as a whole: Pseudoprogression appears to have had no connection to changes in top peripheral T cell clonotypes.

The CDR3 consists of 12 residues. Trimming shortened V by 6 bases and J by 6 bases, and 11 bases separated the two germline ends. Germline V CDR1 and CDR2: MNHEY, SVGAGI. Clones were sequenced by immunoSEQ multiplex PCR, and TCRdb holds only the in-frame ones, with some missing. The sample holds roughly 26,000 clones, around four fifths seen once. Worth noting for this clone: The antigen remains unidentified.

Time point specified: week 35, safety follow-up. One vaccine dose held 300 ug of mutant IDH1 20-mer peptide and came with topical imiquimod. The chain is built from TRBV6-5 and TRBJ1-2, with D unclear. The sequence was obtained from a man aged 25 to 40 with glioma. This sample comprised PBMCs, obtained from a glioma patient whose treatment included an IDH1 peptide vaccine. The CDR3 here is CASSPLGDGYTF. The DNA for the CDR3 is TGTGCCAGCAGCCCCTTAGGAGATGGCTACACCTTC.